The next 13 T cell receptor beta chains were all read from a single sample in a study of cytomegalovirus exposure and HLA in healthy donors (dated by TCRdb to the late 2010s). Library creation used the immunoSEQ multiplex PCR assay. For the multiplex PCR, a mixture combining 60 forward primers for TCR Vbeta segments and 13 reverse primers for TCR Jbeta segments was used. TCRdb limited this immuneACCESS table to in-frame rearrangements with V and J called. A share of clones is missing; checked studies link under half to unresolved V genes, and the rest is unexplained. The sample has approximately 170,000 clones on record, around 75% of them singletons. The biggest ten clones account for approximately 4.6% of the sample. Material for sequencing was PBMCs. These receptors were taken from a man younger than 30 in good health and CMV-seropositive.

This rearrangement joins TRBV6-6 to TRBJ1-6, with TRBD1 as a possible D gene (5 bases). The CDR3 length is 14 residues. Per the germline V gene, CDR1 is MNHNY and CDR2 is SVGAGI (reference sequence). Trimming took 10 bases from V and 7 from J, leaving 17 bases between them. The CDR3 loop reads CATCRGTGNSPLHF. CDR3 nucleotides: TGTGCCACCTGCCGGGGGACGGGGAATTCACCCCTCCACTTT.

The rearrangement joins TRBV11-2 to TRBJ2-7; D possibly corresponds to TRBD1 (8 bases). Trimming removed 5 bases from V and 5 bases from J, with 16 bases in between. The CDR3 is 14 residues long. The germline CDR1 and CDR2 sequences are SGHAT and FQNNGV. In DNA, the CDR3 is TGTGCCAGCAGCCCCCATACAGGGGGGGACGAGCAGTACGTC. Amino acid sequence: CASSPHTGGDEQYV.

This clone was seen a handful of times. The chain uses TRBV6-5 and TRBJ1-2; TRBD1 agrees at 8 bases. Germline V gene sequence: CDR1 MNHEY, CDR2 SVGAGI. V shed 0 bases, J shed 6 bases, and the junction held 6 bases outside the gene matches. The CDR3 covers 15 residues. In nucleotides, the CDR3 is TGTGCCAGCAGTTACTCGGACAGGGCTGGGGATGGCTACACCTTC. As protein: CASSYSDRAGDGYTF.

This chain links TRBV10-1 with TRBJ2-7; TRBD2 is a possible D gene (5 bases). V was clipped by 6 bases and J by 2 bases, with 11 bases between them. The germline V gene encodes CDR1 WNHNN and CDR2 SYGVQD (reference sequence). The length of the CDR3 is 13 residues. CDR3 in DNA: TGCGCCAGCAGGGCGACTACCACCTACGAGCAGTACGTC. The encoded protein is CASRATTTYEQYV.

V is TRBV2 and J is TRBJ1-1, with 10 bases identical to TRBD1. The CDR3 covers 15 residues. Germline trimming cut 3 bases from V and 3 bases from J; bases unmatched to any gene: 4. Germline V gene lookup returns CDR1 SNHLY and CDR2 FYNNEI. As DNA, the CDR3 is TGTGCCAGCAGTGATCCCGGGACAGGGGACACTGAAGCTTTCTTT. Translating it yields CASSDPGTGDTEAFF. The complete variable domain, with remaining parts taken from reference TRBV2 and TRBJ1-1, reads EPEVTQTPSHQVTQMGQEVILRCVPISNHLYFYWYRQILGQKVEFLVSFYNNEISEKSEIFDDQFSVERPDGSNFTLKIRSTKLEDSAMYFCASSDPGTGDTEAFFGQGTRLTVV.

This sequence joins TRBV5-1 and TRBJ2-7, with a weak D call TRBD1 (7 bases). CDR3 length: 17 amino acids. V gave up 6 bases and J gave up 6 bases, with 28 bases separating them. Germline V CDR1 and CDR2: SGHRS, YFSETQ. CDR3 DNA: TGCGCCAGCACTCCCCCCCCGACAGGGAGGTGGTTGCGCGAGCAGTACGTC. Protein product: CASTPPPTGRWLREQYV.

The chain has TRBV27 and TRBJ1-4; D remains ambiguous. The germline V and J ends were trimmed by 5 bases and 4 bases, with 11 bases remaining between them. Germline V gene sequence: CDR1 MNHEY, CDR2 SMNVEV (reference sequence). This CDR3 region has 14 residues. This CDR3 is CASSNSRLNEKLFF. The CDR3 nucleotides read TGTGCCAGCAGTAACAGCAGGCTTAATGAAAAACTGTTTTTT.

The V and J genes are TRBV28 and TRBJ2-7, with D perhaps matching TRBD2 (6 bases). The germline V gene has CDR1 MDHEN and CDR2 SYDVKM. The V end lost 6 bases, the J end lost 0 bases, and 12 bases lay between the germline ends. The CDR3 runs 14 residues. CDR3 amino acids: CASRGGIRSYEQYV. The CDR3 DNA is TGTGCCAGCAGGGGCGGGATCCGCTCCTACGAGCAGTACGTC.

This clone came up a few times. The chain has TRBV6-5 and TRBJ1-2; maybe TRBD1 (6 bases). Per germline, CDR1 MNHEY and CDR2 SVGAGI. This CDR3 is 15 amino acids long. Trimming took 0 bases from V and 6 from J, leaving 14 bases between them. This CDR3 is CASSYSRGRGDGYTF. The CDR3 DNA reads TGTGCCAGCAGTTACTCGAGGGGCAGGGGTGATGGCTACACCTTC.

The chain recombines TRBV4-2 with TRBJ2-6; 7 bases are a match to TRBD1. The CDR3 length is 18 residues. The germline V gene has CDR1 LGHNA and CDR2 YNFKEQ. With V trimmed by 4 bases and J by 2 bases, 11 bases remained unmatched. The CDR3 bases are TGTGCCAGCAGCCCCCGACAGGGTTCTCAGACTGGGGCCAACGTCCTGACTTTC. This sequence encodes CASSPRQGSQTGANVLTF.

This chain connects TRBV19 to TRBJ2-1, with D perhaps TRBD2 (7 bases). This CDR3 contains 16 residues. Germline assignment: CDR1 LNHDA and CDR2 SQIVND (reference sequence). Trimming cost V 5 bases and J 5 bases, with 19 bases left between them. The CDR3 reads CASSSIGGRGNNEQFF. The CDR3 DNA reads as TGTGCCAGTAGTTCGATCGGGGGGCGGGGGAACAATGAGCAGTTCTTC.

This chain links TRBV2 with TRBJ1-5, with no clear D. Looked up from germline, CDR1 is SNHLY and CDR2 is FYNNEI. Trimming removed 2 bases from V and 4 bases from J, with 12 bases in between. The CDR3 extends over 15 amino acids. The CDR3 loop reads CASSEYSGFNQPQHF. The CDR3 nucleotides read TGTGCCAGCAGTGAATATTCGGGGTTTAATCAGCCCCAGCATTTT.

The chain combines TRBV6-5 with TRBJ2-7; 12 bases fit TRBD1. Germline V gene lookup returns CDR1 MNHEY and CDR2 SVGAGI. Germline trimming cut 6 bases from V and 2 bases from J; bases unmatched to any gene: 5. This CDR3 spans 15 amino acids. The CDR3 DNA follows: TGTGCCAGCAGATCCGGGACAGGGGGCCCCTACGAGCAGTACGTC. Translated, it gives CASRSGTGGPYEQYV.